This T cell receptor beta chain was sequenced for a study of blood T cell repertoires in COVID-19. Study at large: The United States, Italy and Spain supplied acute and convalescent COVID-19 samples. The cDNA or gDNA used as material had been derived from T cells, B-cell-depleted T cells, or PBMCs.

Germline CDR1 MNHNY, CDR2 SVGAGI (reference sequence). V was clipped by 7 bases and J by 4 bases, with 16 bases between them. The CDR3 covers 14 residues. Original analysis: Reference gene primer amplification in the assay estimated nucleated cell counts. Clones were read by immunoSEQ multiplex PCR, and TCRdb kept only the in-frame ones, dropping some. That table supplies the V and J calls and clone size; D and trimming were determined from the DNA. This table holds tens of thousands of clones, approximately 80% found once. Sequencing was done on a sample of peripheral blood. The J gene is TRBJ2-5, the V gene TRBV6-6, with D unresolved. The clonotype was recovered from a man between 60 and 75 years old with acute or convalescent COVID-19. CDR3 sequence (DNA): TGTGCCAGCAACCCCGGAGAGGTTGGAGAGACCCAGTACTTC. Translating it yields CASNPGEVGETQYF.